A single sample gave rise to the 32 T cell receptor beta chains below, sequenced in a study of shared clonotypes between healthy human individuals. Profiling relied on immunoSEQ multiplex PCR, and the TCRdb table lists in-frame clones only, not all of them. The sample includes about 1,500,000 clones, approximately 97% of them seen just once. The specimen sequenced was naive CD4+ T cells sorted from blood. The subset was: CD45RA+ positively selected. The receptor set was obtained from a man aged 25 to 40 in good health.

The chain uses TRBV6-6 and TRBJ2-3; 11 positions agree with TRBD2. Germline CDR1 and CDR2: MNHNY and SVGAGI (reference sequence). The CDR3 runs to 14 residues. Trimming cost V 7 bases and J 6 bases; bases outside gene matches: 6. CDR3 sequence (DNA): TGTGCCAGCACCTTGACTAGCGGGATGGATACGCAGTATTTT. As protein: CASTLTSGMDTQYF.

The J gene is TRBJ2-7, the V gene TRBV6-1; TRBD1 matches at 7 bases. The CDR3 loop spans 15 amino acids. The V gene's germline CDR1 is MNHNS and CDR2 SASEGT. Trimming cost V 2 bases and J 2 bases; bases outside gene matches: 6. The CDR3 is CASSEWTGWAYEQYF. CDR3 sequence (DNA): TGTGCCAGCAGTGAATGGACAGGTTGGGCCTACGAGCAGTACTTC.

The CDR3 sequence is CASSTGRQETQYF. The DNA of the CDR3 is TGTGCCAGCTCCACTGGCCGGCAAGAGACCCAGTACTTC. V usage is TRBV7-8 and J usage is TRBJ2-5; D remains ambiguous. Trimming took 8 bases from V and 2 from J, leaving 12 bases between them. The CDR3 spans 13 residues. Germline CDR1 reads SGHVS; CDR2 reads FQNEAQ.

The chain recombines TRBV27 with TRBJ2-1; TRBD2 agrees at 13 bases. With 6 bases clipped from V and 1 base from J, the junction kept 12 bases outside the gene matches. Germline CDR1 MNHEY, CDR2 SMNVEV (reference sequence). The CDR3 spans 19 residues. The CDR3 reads CASSGRGTSGMMSYNEQFF. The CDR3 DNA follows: TGTGCCAGCAGCGGCCGTGGGACTAGCGGGATGATGTCCTACAATGAGCAGTTCTTC.

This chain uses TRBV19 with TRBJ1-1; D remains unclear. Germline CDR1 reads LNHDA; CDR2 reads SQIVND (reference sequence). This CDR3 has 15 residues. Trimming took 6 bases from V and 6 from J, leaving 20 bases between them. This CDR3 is CASSRREGGYAEAFF. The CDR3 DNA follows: TGTGCCAGTAGCCGCCGGGAGGGTGGGTACGCTGAAGCTTTCTTT.

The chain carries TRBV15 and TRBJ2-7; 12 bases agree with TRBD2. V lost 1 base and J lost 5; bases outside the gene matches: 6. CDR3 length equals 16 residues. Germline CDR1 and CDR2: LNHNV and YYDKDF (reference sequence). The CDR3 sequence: CATSRAGTSGRNEQYF. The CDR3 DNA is TGTGCCACCAGCAGAGCTGGAACTAGCGGGAGGAACGAGCAGTACTTC.

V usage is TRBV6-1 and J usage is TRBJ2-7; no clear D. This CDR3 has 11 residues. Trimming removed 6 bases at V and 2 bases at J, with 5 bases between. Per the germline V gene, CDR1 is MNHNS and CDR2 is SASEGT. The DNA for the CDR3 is TGTGCCAGCAGCCGCCCCTACGAGCAGTACTTC. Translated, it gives CASSRPYEQYF.

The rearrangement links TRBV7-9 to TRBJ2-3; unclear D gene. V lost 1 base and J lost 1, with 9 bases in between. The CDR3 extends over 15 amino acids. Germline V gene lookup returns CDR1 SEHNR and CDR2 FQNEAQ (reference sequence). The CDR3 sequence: CASSLGPPGTDTQYF. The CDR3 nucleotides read TGTGCCAGCAGCTTAGGACCGCCAGGCACAGATACGCAGTATTTT.

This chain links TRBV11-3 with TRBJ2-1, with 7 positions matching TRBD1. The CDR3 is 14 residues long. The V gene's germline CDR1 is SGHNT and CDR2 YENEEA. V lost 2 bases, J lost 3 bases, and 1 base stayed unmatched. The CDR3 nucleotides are TGTGCCAGCAGCTTAAGGGACAGCTACAATGAGCAGTTCTTC. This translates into CASSLRDSYNEQFF.

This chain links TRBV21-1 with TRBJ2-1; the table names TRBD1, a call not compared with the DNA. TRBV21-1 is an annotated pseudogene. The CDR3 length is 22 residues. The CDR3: CASSKSSTNGTGKPRGDNEQFF. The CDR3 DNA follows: TGTGCCAGCAGCAAAAGCTCTACTAACGGGACAGGGAAACCACGAGGGGACAATGAGCAGTTCTTC.

The chain's CDR3 is CASSSKGATPFDEQFF. DNA of the CDR3: TGTGCCAGCAGCTCGAAGGGAGCGACCCCCTTCGATGAGCAGTTCTTC. The chain links TRBV7-2 to TRBJ2-1; D might be TRBD2 (5 bases). V was cut by 4 bases and J by 8 bases, with 21 bases left in between. Per germline, CDR1 SGHTA and CDR2 FQGNSA. The CDR3 runs 16 residues.

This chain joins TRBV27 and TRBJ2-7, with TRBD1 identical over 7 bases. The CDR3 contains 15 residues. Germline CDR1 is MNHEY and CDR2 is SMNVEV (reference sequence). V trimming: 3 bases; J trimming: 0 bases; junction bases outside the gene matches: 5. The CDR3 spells CASSFAQGSSYEQYF. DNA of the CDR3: TGTGCCAGCAGTTTTGCACAGGGGAGCTCCTACGAGCAGTACTTC.

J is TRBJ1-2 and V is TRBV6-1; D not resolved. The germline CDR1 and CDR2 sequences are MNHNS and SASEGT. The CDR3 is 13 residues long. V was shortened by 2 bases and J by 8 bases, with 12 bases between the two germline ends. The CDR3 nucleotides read TGTGCCAGCAGTGAAACCGGGATAGACGGCTACACCTTC. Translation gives CASSETGIDGYTF.

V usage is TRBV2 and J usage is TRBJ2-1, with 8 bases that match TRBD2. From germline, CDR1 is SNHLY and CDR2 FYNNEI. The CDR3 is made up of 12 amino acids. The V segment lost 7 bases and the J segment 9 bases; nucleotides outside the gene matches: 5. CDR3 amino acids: CASTKSGSEQFF. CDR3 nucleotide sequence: TGTGCCAGCACCAAAAGCGGGAGTGAGCAGTTCTTC.

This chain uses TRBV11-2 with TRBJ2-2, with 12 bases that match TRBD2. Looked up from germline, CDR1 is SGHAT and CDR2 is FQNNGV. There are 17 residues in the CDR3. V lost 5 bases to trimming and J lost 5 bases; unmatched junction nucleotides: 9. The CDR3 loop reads CASSRRLAGVRTGELFF. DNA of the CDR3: TGTGCCAGCAGCCGAAGACTAGCGGGAGTTCGGACCGGGGAGCTGTTTTTT.

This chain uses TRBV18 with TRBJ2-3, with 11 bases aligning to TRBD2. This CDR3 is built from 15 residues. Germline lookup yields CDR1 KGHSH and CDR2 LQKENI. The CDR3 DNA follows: TGTGCGACCCGCGGGACTAGCGGAATCACAGATACGCAGTATTTT. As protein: CATRGTSGITDTQYF.

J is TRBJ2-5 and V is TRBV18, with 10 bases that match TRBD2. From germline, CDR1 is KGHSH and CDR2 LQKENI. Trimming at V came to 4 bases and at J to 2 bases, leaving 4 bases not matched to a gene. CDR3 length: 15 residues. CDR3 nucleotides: TGTGCCAGCTCACTGACTAGCGGGTCTCAAGAGACCCAGTACTTC. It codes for CASSLTSGSQETQYF.

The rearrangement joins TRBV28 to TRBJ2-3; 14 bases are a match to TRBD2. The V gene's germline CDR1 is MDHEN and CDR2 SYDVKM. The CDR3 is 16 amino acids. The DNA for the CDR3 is TGTACCTCCGGGACTAGCGGGAGCCACGACACAGATACGCAGTATTTT. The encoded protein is CTSGTSGSHDTDTQYF.

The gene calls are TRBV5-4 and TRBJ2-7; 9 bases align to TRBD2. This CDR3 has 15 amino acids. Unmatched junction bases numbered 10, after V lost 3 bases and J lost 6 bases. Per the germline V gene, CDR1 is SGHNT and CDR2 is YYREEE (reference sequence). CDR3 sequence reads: CASSSEAGGRPEQYF. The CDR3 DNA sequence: TGTGCCAGCAGCTCAGAAGCGGGAGGCAGACCCGAGCAGTACTTC.

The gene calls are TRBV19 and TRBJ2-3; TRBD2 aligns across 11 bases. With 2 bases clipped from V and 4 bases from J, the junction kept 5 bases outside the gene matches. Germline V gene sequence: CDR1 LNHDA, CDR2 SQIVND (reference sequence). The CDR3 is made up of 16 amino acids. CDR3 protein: CASSITSGSRADTQYF. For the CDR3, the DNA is TGTGCCAGTAGTATAACTAGCGGGAGTAGAGCAGATACGCAGTATTTT.

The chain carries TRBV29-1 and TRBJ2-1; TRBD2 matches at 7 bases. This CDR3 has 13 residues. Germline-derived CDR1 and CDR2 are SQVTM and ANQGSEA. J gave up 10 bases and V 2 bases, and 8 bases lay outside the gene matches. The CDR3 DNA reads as TGCAGCGTTGAACTAGCGGTCTTCGGGGAGCAGTTCTTC. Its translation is CSVELAVFGEQFF.

The chain's CDR3 is CASSFSGDYGYTF. DNA for the CDR3: TGTGCCAGCAGCTTTTCAGGGGACTATGGCTACACCTTC. The rearrangement uses TRBV6-5 and TRBJ1-2; a possible D gene is TRBD1 (6 bases). V lost 6 bases and J lost 3, with 11 bases in between. The CDR3 loop spans 13 amino acids. Looked up from germline, CDR1 is MNHEY and CDR2 is SVGAGI.

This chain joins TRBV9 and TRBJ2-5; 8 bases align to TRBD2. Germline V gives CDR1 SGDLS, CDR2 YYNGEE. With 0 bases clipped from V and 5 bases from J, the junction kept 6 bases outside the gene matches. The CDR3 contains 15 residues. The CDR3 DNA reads TGTGCCAGCAGCGTAGAGCGGGGGAGTAGCGAGACCCAGTACTTC. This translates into CASSVERGSSETQYF.

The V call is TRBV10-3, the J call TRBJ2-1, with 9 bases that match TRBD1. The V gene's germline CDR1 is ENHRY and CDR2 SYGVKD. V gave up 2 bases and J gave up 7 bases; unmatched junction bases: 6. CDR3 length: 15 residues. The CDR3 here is CAISETGDRVNEQFF. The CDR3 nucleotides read TGTGCCATCAGTGAGACAGGGGACAGGGTGAATGAGCAGTTCTTC.

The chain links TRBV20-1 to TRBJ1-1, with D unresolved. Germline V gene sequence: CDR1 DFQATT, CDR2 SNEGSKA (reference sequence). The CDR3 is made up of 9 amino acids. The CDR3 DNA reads TGCAATATTGGGACTGAAGCTTTCTTT. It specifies CNIGTEAFF.

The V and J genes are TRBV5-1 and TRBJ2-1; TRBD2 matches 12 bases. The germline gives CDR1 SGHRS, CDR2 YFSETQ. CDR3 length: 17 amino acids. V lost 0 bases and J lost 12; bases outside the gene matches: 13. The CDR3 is CASSLGQGVTSGSWQFF. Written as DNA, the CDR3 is TGCGCCAGCAGCTTGGGTCAGGGCGTGACTAGCGGGAGTTGGCAGTTCTTC.

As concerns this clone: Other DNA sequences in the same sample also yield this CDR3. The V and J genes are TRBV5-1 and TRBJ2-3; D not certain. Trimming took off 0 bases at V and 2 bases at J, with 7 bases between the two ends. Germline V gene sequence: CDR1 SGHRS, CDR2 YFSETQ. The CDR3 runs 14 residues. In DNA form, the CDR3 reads TGCGCCAGCAGCTTGGGTCGGCCCACAGATACGCAGTATTTT. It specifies CASSLGRPTDTQYF.

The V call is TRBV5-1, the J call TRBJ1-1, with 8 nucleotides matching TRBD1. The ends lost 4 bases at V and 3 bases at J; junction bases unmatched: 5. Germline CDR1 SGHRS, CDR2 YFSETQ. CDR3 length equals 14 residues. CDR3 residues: CASSQGQVDTEAFF. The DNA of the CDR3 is TGCGCCAGCAGCCAGGGACAGGTAGACACTGAAGCTTTCTTT.

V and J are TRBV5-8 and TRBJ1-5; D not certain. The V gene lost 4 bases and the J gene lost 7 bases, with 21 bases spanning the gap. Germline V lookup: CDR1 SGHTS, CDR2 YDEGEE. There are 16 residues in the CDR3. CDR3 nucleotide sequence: TGTGCCAGCAGCCAAACGGGGATTATAGCGGGCCAGCCCCAGCATTTT. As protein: CASSQTGIIAGQPQHF.

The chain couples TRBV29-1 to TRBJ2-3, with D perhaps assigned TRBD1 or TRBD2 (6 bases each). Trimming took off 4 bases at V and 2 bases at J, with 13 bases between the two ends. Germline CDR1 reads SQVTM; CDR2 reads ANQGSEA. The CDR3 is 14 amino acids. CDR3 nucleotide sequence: TGCAGCGTTGGGAGAGGGGGGTCCACAGATACGCAGTATTTT. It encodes CSVGRGGSTDTQYF.

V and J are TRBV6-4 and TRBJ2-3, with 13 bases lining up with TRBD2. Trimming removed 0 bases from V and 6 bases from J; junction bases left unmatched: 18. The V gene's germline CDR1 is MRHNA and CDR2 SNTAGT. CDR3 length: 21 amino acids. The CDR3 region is CASSDSPLAGGPVVWSDTQYF. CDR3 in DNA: TGTGCCAGCAGTGACTCCCCACTAGCGGGAGGGCCTGTAGTTTGGTCCGATACGCAGTATTTT.

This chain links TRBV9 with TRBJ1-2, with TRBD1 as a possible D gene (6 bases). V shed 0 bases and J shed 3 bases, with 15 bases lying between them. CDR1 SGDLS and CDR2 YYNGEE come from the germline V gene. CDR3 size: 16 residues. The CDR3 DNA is TGTGCCAGCAGCGTAGAGGACAGCTTCCCTTACTATGGCTACACCTTC. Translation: CASSVEDSFPYYGYTF.